This TCR beta chain was identified during a study of blood T cells in healthy people across ages. V dropped 2 bases and J dropped 2 bases, with 15 bases sitting between them. Germline V lookup: CDR1 MNHNY, CDR2 SVGAGI (reference sequence). The CDR3 has 16 residues. It was with a sample-barcoded 5' primer and a J-beta primer mix that a second PCR of about 6 to 11 cycles was run. The authors tagged each cDNA molecule using a template-switch adaptor with 12 random nucleotides. At least 3 million CDR3-containing paired-end reads were obtained per sample. One entry per CDR3 protein, called by TCRdb with MiXCR from the 5' RACE reads. The sample includes roughly 640,000 distinct CDR3 sequences, roughly 31% seen only once; the top ten take around a sixth. This clonotype was seen many times. Per sample, extraction of total RNA gave at least 5 micrograms in every case.

The TCR sequence derives from a woman aged 80 or older in good health. J is TRBJ1-1 and V is TRBV6-6; D uncertain. The material sequenced was blood. CDR3 nucleotides: TGTGCCAGCAGTTACGCGCAAAAAGGAGCCAACACTGAAGCTTTCTTT. As protein: CASSYAQKGANTEAFF.